Below are 29 T cell receptor beta chains sequenced from a single sample in a study of Ad26.COV2.S vaccination and SARS-CoV-2 variants. The treatment is: some 19 received Ad26.COV2.S at low or high dose, single or two shots; roughly five received placebo; per-sample allocation not given. Vaccine and placebo recipients were sampled on day 63 after the first injection. TCRdb keeps only in-frame clones here, not all; method: immunoSEQ multiplex PCR. The data contain 300,000 to 400,000 clones, 86% of them singletons. The starting material was peripheral blood, obtained in a trial of Ad26.COV2.S vaccine versus placebo. These receptors originate from a person aged 18-65 years who received the Ad26.COV2.S COVID-19 vaccine or a placebo.

The chain carries TRBV7-8 and TRBJ1-2, with 7 positions matching TRBD1. V lost 5 bases, J lost 8 bases, and 5 bases stayed unmatched. Germline-derived CDR1 and CDR2 are SGHVS and FQNEAQ. The CDR3 has 12 amino acids. The CDR3 nucleotides are TGTGCCAGCAGCCCAGGGGGTAGAGGCTACACCTTC. Translation gives CASSPGGRGYTF.

This clone was seen a single time. The chain recombines TRBV11-3 with TRBJ2-1, with TRBD1 matching 8 bases. J lost 10 bases, V lost 1 base, and 6 bases had no gene match. The CDR3 has 14 amino acids. Germline V CDR1 and CDR2: SGHNT, YENEEA. CDR3 bases: TGTGCCAGCAGCTTAGGGACAGGGAAAAAGGAGCAGTTCTTC. Protein: CASSLGTGKKEQFF.

The chain carries TRBV5-1 and TRBJ2-6; D possibly matches TRBD1 or TRBD2 (5 bases each). The CDR3 spans 16 residues. The germline CDR1 and CDR2 sequences are SGHRS and YFSETQ. Trimming shortened V by 2 bases and J by 0 bases, and 9 bases separated the two germline ends. CDR3 region: CASSFGTSSGANVLTF. The CDR3 DNA is TGCGCCAGCAGCTTTGGGACGAGCTCTGGGGCCAACGTCCTGACTTTC.

This clone was counted once. The V call is TRBV6-4, the J call TRBJ1-6; 8 bases line up with TRBD1. The germline V gene has CDR1 MRHNA and CDR2 SNTAGT. This CDR3 comprises 16 residues. J lost 5 bases, V lost 5 bases, and 8 bases had no gene match. The CDR3 reads CASSQPDRADNSPLHF. For the CDR3, the DNA is TGTGCCAGCAGTCAACCGGACAGGGCGGATAATTCACCCCTCCACTTT.

The chain joins TRBV7-8 to TRBJ2-1; D gene uncertain. The V end lost 1 base, the J end lost 2 bases, and 9 bases lay between the germline ends. Germline CDR1 SGHVS, CDR2 FQNEAQ. The CDR3 sequence is 15 residues long. The CDR3 region is CASSLVPGAYNEQFF. The CDR3 DNA follows: TGTGCCAGCAGCTTAGTCCCAGGAGCCTACAATGAGCAGTTCTTC.

The V call is TRBV11-3, the J call TRBJ2-3; D gene uncertain. Per germline, CDR1 SGHNT and CDR2 YENEEA. The CDR3 runs to 15 residues. V was trimmed by 0 bases and J by 8 bases, leaving 15 bases between them. CDR3 sequence (DNA): TGTGCCAGCAGCTTAGAGACCGGTCGGTTTGGTACGCAGTATTTT. It encodes CASSLETGRFGTQYF.

The V gene is TRBV30, the J gene TRBJ1-5, with D possibly TRBD1 on 6 matching bases. The germline V and J ends were trimmed by 3 bases and 7 bases, with 22 bases remaining between them. Looked up from germline, CDR1 is GTSNPN and CDR2 is SVGIG (reference sequence). The CDR3 is 16 amino acids. The CDR3 is CAWSLTLGGAGQPQHF. The CDR3 DNA reads as TGTGCCTGGAGCCTCACCCTTGGGGGCGCAGGACAGCCCCAGCATTTT. Full variable domain (outside the CDR3, taken from reference TRBV30 and TRBJ1-5): SQTIHQWPATLVQPVGSPLSLECTVEGTSNPNLYWYRQAAGRGLQLLFYSVGIGQISSEVPQNLSASRPQDRQFILSSKKLLLSDSGFYLCAWSLTLGGAGQPQHFGDGTRLSIL.

This clone was picked up one time. The chain recombines TRBV6-5 with TRBJ2-5; 8 bases match TRBD2. The V segment lost 8 bases and the J segment 6 bases; nucleotides outside the gene matches: 8. The CDR3 runs to 13 residues. Germline CDR1 and CDR2: MNHEY and SVGAGI. The CDR3 sequence: CASRTGGKQTQYF. Written as DNA, the CDR3 is TGTGCCAGCCGAACGGGGGGGAAGCAGACCCAGTACTTC.

The table lists this clone with a count of one. The rearrangement uses TRBV7-8 and TRBJ2-1, with TRBD1 identical over 8 bases. Germline V gene lookup returns CDR1 SGHVS and CDR2 FQNEAQ. V was clipped by 5 bases and J by 10 bases; unmatched bases: 4. This CDR3 contains 12 residues. The CDR3, as DNA: TGTGCCAGCAGCCAGGACAGGGTAGAGCAGTTCTTC. Its protein product is CASSQDRVEQFF.

This clone was recorded once. The chain uses TRBV4-1 and TRBJ1-4; perhaps TRBD1 as D (5 bases). The germline V gene has CDR1 MGHRA and CDR2 YSYEKL. The V and J ends lost 0 bases and 4 bases respectively, with 9 bases between them. There are 15 residues in the CDR3. The CDR3 DNA is TGCGCCAGCAGCCAAGATGGGACCCGTAATGAAAAACTGTTTTTT. Amino acids: CASSQDGTRNEKLFF.

V is TRBV6-5 and J is TRBJ1-1, with 7 bases lining up with TRBD1. The length of the CDR3 is 13 residues. Germline CDR1 is MNHEY and CDR2 is SVGAGI. Trimming at V came to 5 bases and at J to 3 bases, leaving 3 bases not matched to a gene. In nucleotides, the CDR3 is TGTGCCAGCAGTCTCGACAGGGACACTGAAGCTTTCTTT. This codes for CASSLDRDTEAFF.

This clone appeared a single time. The genes are TRBV7-8 and TRBJ1-5, with 9 bases matching TRBD1. Germline CDR1 SGHVS, CDR2 FQNEAQ. The CDR3 length is 17 residues. V was clipped by 5 bases and J by 0 bases; unmatched bases: 8. The CDR3 region has the DNA TGTGCCAGCAGCCGGGGGGACAGGGAATATAGCAATCAGCCCCAGCATTTT. This gives the protein CASSRGDREYSNQPQHF.

The chain uses TRBV7-9 and TRBJ1-5, with D perhaps matching TRBD1 (5 bases). Trimming stripped 4 bases from V and 10 bases from J, with 14 bases between. Germline CDR1 and CDR2: SEHNR and FQNEAQ (reference sequence). The CDR3 is 13 residues long. The CDR3, as DNA: TGTGCCAGCAGCTGGGGGAGGGACGGACCCCAGCATTTT. Amino acids: CASSWGRDGPQHF. Full variable domain (outside the CDR3, taken from reference TRBV7-9 and TRBJ1-5): DTGVSQNPRHKITKRGQNVTFRCDPISEHNRLYWYRQTLGQGPEFLTYFQNEAQLEKSRLLSDRFSAERPKGSFSTLEIQRTEQGDSAMYLCASSWGRDGPQHFGDGTRLSIL.

The V gene is TRBV6-5, the J gene TRBJ2-7; TRBD1 matches 7 bases. V gave up 9 bases and J gave up 2 bases; unmatched junction bases: 7. In germline, CDR1 is MNHEY, CDR2 SVGAGI. This CDR3 is 13 amino acids long. This chain's CDR3 is CASRGTVTYEQYF. In nucleotides, the CDR3 is TGTGCCAGTCGAGGGACAGTTACCTACGAGCAGTACTTC.

The chain is built from TRBV11-2 and TRBJ2-1; D is unclear. CDR3 length equals 16 residues. Per the germline V gene, CDR1 is SGHAT and CDR2 is FQNNGV. With 0 bases removed from V and 2 bases from J, the gap between germline ends came to 11 bases. The CDR3 sequence: CASSLDRVATYNEQFF. CDR3 nucleotide sequence: TGTGCCAGCAGCTTAGATCGGGTGGCAACCTACAATGAGCAGTTCTTC. Full variable domain (outside the CDR3, taken from reference TRBV11-2 and TRBJ2-1): EAGVAQSPRYKIIEKRQSVAFWCNPISGHATLYWYQQILGQGPKLLIQFQNNGVVDDSQLPKDRFSAERLKGVDSTLKIQPAKLEDSAVYLCASSLDRVATYNEQFFGPGTRLTVL.

V and J are TRBV29-1 and TRBJ2-3, with D hard to call. The V gene lost 3 bases and the J gene lost 1 base, with 17 bases spanning the gap. Per the germline V gene, CDR1 is SQVTM and CDR2 is ANQGSEA. The CDR3 sequence is 16 residues long. In DNA, the CDR3 is TGCAGCGTTGATTGGCAGAGAACAACTCGCACAGATACGCAGTATTTT. Translation gives CSVDWQRTTRTDTQYF.

This chain links TRBV3-1 (or the pseudogene TRBV3-2) with TRBJ1-2; unclear D gene. The CDR3 has 12 residues. Germline-derived CDR1 and CDR2 are LGHDT and YNNKEL (reference sequence). V was cut by 10 bases and J by 1 base, with 10 bases left in between. CDR3 DNA sequence: TGTGCCACCACATCAGTTAACTATGGCTACACCTTC. Its translation is CATTSVNYGYTF.

This chain uses TRBV2 with TRBJ1-5; D remains unclear. The V end lost 4 bases, the J end lost 8 bases, and 12 bases lay between the germline ends. The germline CDR1 and CDR2 sequences are SNHLY and FYNNEI. CDR3 length equals 13 residues. The DNA for the CDR3 is TGTGCCAGCAGTGTTTACGGTCGGGAGCCCCAGCATTTT. Protein product: CASSVYGREPQHF.

The chain uses TRBV19 and TRBJ1-6; D is ambiguous. Germline V gene data show CDR1 as LNHDA and CDR2 as SQIVND (reference sequence). V was shortened by 6 bases and J by 0 bases, with 9 bases between the two germline ends. The CDR3 totals 15 residues. CDR3 in DNA: TGTGCCAGTAGCTCCAAGAGCTCCTATAATTCACCCCTCCACTTT. It is translated as CASSSKSSYNSPLHF. Combining the CDR3 with reference TRBV19 and TRBJ1-6 gives the whole variable domain DGGITQSPKYLFRKEGQNVTLSCEQNLNHDAMYWYRQDPGQGLRLIYYSQIVNDFQKGDIAEGYSVSREKKESFPLTVTSAQKNPTAFYLCASSSKSSYNSPLHFGNGTRLTVT.

The rearrangement links TRBV27 to TRBJ2-3; D ambiguous. The V gene's germline CDR1 is MNHEY and CDR2 SMNVEV (reference sequence). There are 15 residues in the CDR3. Trimming left V 1 base short and J 4 bases short, with 12 bases between. CDR3 coding DNA: TGTGCCAGCAGTTTATTTGTGTCCGGCGCAGATACGCAGTATTTT. It codes for CASSLFVSGADTQYF.

The chain carries TRBV4-1 and TRBJ1-3; tentative D call: TRBD1 (5 bases). The CDR3 sequence is 17 residues long. CDR1 and CDR2 from the germline V gene are MGHRA and YSYEKL. Trimming stripped 5 bases from V and 0 bases from J, with 17 bases between. CDR3 in amino acids: CASSKGEGHGSGNTIYF. The CDR3 region has the DNA TGCGCCAGCAGCAAGGGAGAGGGGCACGGCTCTGGAAACACCATATATTTT.

V gene TRBV4-3 combines with J gene TRBJ1-4; 12 nucleotides agree with TRBD1. Germline CDR1 LGHNA, CDR2 YSLEER. This CDR3 has 16 amino acids. V lost 3 bases, J lost 8 bases, and 7 bases stayed unmatched. CDR3 region: CASSQGFGTGGEKLFF. The CDR3 nucleotides are TGCGCCAGCAGCCAGGGTTTCGGGACAGGGGGCGAAAAACTGTTTTTT.

The chain uses TRBV7-2 and TRBJ1-2, with a possible D match to TRBD1 (5 bases). V was pared by 5 bases and J by 8 bases, with 24 bases between. The CDR3 runs to 16 residues. Germline V gene data show CDR1 as SGHTA and CDR2 as FQGNSA. The CDR3 reads CASSPSSGGMGAGYTF. The CDR3 DNA follows: TGTGCCAGCAGCCCTAGCAGCGGGGGAATGGGAGCGGGCTACACCTTC.

The rearrangement joins TRBV7-9 to TRBJ2-3, with TRBD2 matching over 11 bases. Germline CDR1 is SEHNR and CDR2 is FQNEAQ (reference sequence). The CDR3 runs 18 residues. V shed 5 bases, J shed 7 bases, and the junction held 17 bases outside the gene matches. The CDR3 nucleotides read TGTGCCAGCAGCCCCCGAGTTGGTAGCGGGGGGGTTTTATATACGCAGTATTTT. The encoded protein is CASSPRVGSGGVLYTQYF.

The chain has TRBV30 and TRBJ2-3; D uncertain. The germline CDR1 and CDR2 sequences are GTSNPN and SVGIG (reference sequence). The CDR3 is 11 residues long. V was cut by 4 bases and J by 6 bases, with 8 bases left in between. CDR3 region: CAWKVGDTQYF. CDR3 nucleotide sequence: TGTGCCTGGAAGGTGGGCGATACGCAGTATTTT. Together with reference TRBV30 and TRBJ2-3, the CDR3 gives the full variable domain: SQTIHQWPATLVQPVGSPLSLECTVEGTSNPNLYWYRQAAGRGLQLLFYSVGIGQISSEVPQNLSASRPQDRQFILSSKKLLLSDSGFYLCAWKVGDTQYFGPGTRLTVL.

The chain has TRBV27 and TRBJ2-6, with 10 bases matching TRBD1. The V and J ends lost 7 bases and 0 bases, in that order; junction bases with no gene match: 12. The CDR3 is 19 residues long. Germline V lookup: CDR1 MNHEY, CDR2 SMNVEV (reference sequence). The CDR3 region is CASTYKPGQGSSGANVLTF. DNA of the CDR3: TGTGCCAGCACGTATAAACCGGGACAGGGGAGCTCTGGGGCCAACGTCCTGACTTTC.

V is TRBV18 and J is TRBJ2-5; 9 positions match TRBD1. With 5 bases clipped from V and 3 bases from J, the junction kept 4 bases outside the gene matches. Germline CDR1 reads KGHSH; CDR2 reads LQKENI. The CDR3 contains 14 residues. The CDR3 coding sequence is TGTGCCAGCTCAGGGGGACAGGGCGAAGAGACCCAGTACTTC. This gives the protein CASSGGQGEETQYF.

This clone was counted a single time. The rearrangement uses TRBV4-3 and TRBJ2-1; D might be TRBD2 (6 bases). Trimming stripped 0 bases from V and 1 base from J, with 19 bases between. There are 19 residues in the CDR3. Germline CDR1 is LGHNA and CDR2 is YSLEER. The CDR3 bases are TGCGCCAGCAGCCAAGATCCGGTCACCGCGGGGTTGTCCTACAATGAGCAGTTCTTC. The encoded protein is CASSQDPVTAGLSYNEQFF.

The chain uses TRBV30 and TRBJ1-1; TRBD1 matches at 8 bases. Germline CDR1 is GTSNPN and CDR2 is SVGIG (reference sequence). V lost 3 bases and J lost 5; bases outside the gene matches: 14. The CDR3 extends over 16 amino acids. The CDR3 DNA reads TGTGCCTGGAGGAGGAGGACAGGGAGGGGATTAACTGAAGCTTTCTTT. It translates to CAWRRRTGRGLTEAFF. The full variable domain, its missing parts supplied by reference TRBV30 and TRBJ1-1, is SQTIHQWPATLVQPVGSPLSLECTVEGTSNPNLYWYRQAAGRGLQLLFYSVGIGQISSEVPQNLSASRPQDRQFILSSKKLLLSDSGFYLCAWRRRTGRGLTEAFFGQGTRLTVV.